The 19 T cell receptor beta chains below were found in one sample sequenced in a study of control samples from healthy donors and cancer patients. The protocol was immunoSEQ multiplex PCR, while the TCRdb copy is restricted to in-frame clones and leaves out a portion. Counted here are around 170,000 clones, 90% occurring once; the ten biggest clones make up 1.1% to 1.5%. The sample consisted of blood. All receptors derive from a woman between 45 and 60 years old in good health.

CDR3 residues: CASSQTQGAVQYF. The DNA of the CDR3 is TGTGCCAGCAGTCAAACCCAGGGGGCGGTACAGTACTTC. The chain combines TRBV27 with TRBJ2-4; 8 bases align to TRBD1. Looked up from germline, CDR1 is MNHEY and CDR2 is SMNVEV (reference sequence). The CDR3 length is 13 residues. The V gene end was trimmed by 5 bases and the J gene end by 13 bases; junction bases not matched to a gene: 10.

The rearrangement links TRBV11-1 to TRBJ2-4; 7 nucleotides agree with TRBD2. Unmatched junction bases numbered 2, after V lost 3 bases and J lost 6 bases. The CDR3 is made up of 13 amino acids. Germline lookup yields CDR1 SGHAT and CDR2 FQDESV (reference sequence). The CDR3 loop reads CASSLGGVNIQYF. The CDR3 region has the DNA TGTGCCAGCAGCTTGGGGGGGGTAAACATTCAGTACTTC.

The genes are TRBV7-2 and TRBJ1-2, with D possibly being TRBD1 (5 bases). V was cut by 1 base and J by 6 bases, with 15 bases left in between. Germline V gives CDR1 SGHTA, CDR2 FQGNSA. The CDR3 is made up of 15 amino acids. The CDR3 coding sequence is TGTGCCAGCAGCTTAGGGCAGGGTACGAGGGATGGCTACACCTTC. It is translated as CASSLGQGTRDGYTF.

This sequence joins TRBV6-2 or TRBV6-3 and TRBJ2-7, with 13 bases lining up with TRBD2. J gave up 3 bases and V 3 bases, and 20 bases lay outside the gene matches. Germline V gene sequence: CDR1 MNHEY, CDR2 SVGEGT. This CDR3 is built from 21 residues. The CDR3 spells CASSYRFGTSGTQLQYYEQYF. CDR3 coding DNA: TGTGCCAGCAGTTATCGTTTCGGGACTAGCGGGACACAGCTACAATACTACGAGCAGTACTTC.

The CDR3 region has the DNA TGTGCCAGCAGCTTTCAGGGGAACACTGAAGCTTTCTTT. It codes for CASSFQGNTEAFF. The V and J genes are TRBV7-9 and TRBJ1-1, with D maybe TRBD1 (5 bases). V shed 3 bases and J shed 1 base, with 6 bases lying between them. The CDR3 is 13 amino acids. The germline V gene has CDR1 SEHNR and CDR2 FQNEAQ (reference sequence).

The chain joins TRBV5-1 to TRBJ2-2; tentative D call: TRBD1 (6 bases). Germline loops: CDR1 SGHRS, CDR2 YFSETQ. Trimming took off 4 bases at V and 4 bases at J, with 14 bases between the two ends. The CDR3 spans 15 residues. As DNA, the CDR3 is TGCGCCAGCAGCGAGGCGACAGGAATCACCGGGGAGCTGTTTTTT. Translation: CASSEATGITGELFF.

On this clone itself: Within the sample, other DNA sequences also encode this same CDR3. V gene TRBV7-3 combines with J gene TRBJ1-2, with D perhaps TRBD1 (5 bases). The CDR3 has 14 amino acids. Trimming shortened V by 1 base and J by 8 bases, and 14 bases separated the two germline ends. Germline V gene lookup returns CDR1 SGHTA and CDR2 FQGTGA. The CDR3 region is CASSLMGGGEGYTF. The DNA of the CDR3 is TGTGCCAGCAGCTTAATGGGGGGTGGAGAAGGCTACACCTTC.

The chain links TRBV14 to TRBJ2-7, with D maybe TRBD1 (5 bases). Germline V gene data show CDR1 as SGHDN and CDR2 as FVKESK. The germline V and J ends were trimmed by 4 bases and 3 bases, with 19 bases remaining between them. The CDR3 contains 16 residues. The CDR3 sequence is CASSRDVVTAIYEQYF. In nucleotides, the CDR3 is TGTGCCAGCAGCCGCGACGTGGTGACAGCTATCTACGAGCAGTACTTC. The complete variable domain, with remaining parts taken from reference TRBV14 and TRBJ2-7, reads EAGVTQFPSHSVIEKGQTVTLRCDPISGHDNLYWYRRVMGKEIKFLLHFVKESKQDESGMPNNRFLAERTGGTYSTLKVQPAELEDSGVYFCASSRDVVTAIYEQYFGPGTRLTVT.

The chain combines TRBV5-1 with TRBJ2-5, with D possibly being TRBD2 (7 bases). V was trimmed by 8 bases and J by 5 bases, leaving 22 bases between them. The germline V gene has CDR1 SGHRS and CDR2 YFSETQ. CDR3 length: 15 amino acids. The CDR3 spells CASQPGGAGGETQYF. The CDR3 coding sequence is TGCGCCAGTCAGCCTGGGGGGGCTGGTGGGGAGACCCAGTACTTC.

V is TRBV5-4 and J is TRBJ2-2, with 8 nucleotides matching TRBD2. The CDR3 has 16 residues. The trim removed 3 bases at V and 5 bases at J, leaving 9 bases unmatched. Germline V gives CDR1 SGHNT, CDR2 YYREEE (reference sequence). CDR3 in DNA: TGTGCCAGCAGCTCCTTAGCGGGGAGCGAAACCGGGGAGCTGTTTTTT. This gives the protein CASSSLAGSETGELFF.

The V call is TRBV13, the J call TRBJ1-1, with TRBD1 matching 7 bases. V lost 5 bases, J lost 0 bases, and 9 bases stayed unmatched. CDR1 is PRHDT, CDR2 FYEKMQ, per germline (reference sequence). The CDR3 has 16 residues. CDR3 sequence (DNA): TGTGCCAGCAGCGCCTCGGACAGGACTATGAACACTGAAGCTTTCTTT. This gives the protein CASSASDRTMNTEAFF.

The chain joins TRBV7-6 to TRBJ2-6; perhaps TRBD2 as D (6 bases). The CDR3 spans 17 residues. Trimming shortened V by 1 base and J by 0 bases, and 10 bases separated the two germline ends. The germline V gene encodes CDR1 SGHVS and CDR2 FNYEAQ. Here the CDR3 reads CASSLGTGSSGANVLTF. CDR3 in DNA: TGTGCCAGCAGCTTAGGTACCGGGAGCTCTGGGGCCAACGTCCTGACTTTC.

The rearrangement joins TRBV5-1 to TRBJ2-1; tentative D call: TRBD2 (6 bases). CDR1 is SGHRS and CDR2 is YFSETQ in the germline V gene. This CDR3 is 14 amino acids long. V lost 4 bases and J 5 bases, leaving 13 bases between the germline ends. CDR3 in DNA: TGCGCCAGCAGCACAACTAGCCTTAACAATGAGCAGTTCTTC. It codes for CASSTTSLNNEQFF.

The V and J genes are TRBV6-2 or TRBV6-3 and TRBJ1-5; D is perhaps TRBD1 (6 bases). CDR1 and CDR2 (germline): MNHEY, SVGEGT. The CDR3 covers 17 residues. Trimming pared 0 bases from V and 0 bases from J, leaving 12 bases between. CDR3 residues: CASSYSTGRYSNQPQHF. The CDR3 coding sequence is TGTGCCAGCAGTTACTCTACAGGGAGATATAGCAATCAGCCCCAGCATTTT.

This clone was recorded once. The chain joins TRBV28 to TRBJ1-1; tentatively, D is TRBD1 (5 bases). CDR1 is MDHEN, CDR2 SYDVKM, per germline. Trimming removed 3 bases at V and 6 bases at J, with 11 bases between. The CDR3 is 13 amino acids. The CDR3 reads CASSFLGRSEAFF. As DNA, the CDR3 is TGTGCCAGCAGTTTTTTGGGGCGCTCTGAAGCTTTCTTT.

The table lists this clone with a few counts. The J gene is TRBJ1-5, the V gene TRBV7-8; no reliable D call. Between the trimmed V and J ends, which lost 8 bases and 0 bases, there was a span of 11 bases. CDR1 is SGHVS and CDR2 is FQNEAQ in the germline V gene. The CDR3 has 14 amino acids. This CDR3 reads CASRLGASNQPQHF. The CDR3 coding sequence is TGTGCCAGCCGCCTAGGCGCTAGCAATCAGCCCCAGCATTTT. Using reference TRBV7-8 and TRBJ1-5 for the parts outside the CDR3, the full variable domain is GAGVSQSPRYKVAKRGQDVALRCDPISGHVSLFWYQQALGQGPEFLTYFQNEAQLDKSGLPSDRFFAERPEGSVSTLKIQRTQQEDSAVYLCASRLGASNQPQHFGDGTRLSIL.

This clone has more than one count but fewer than ten. The rearrangement joins TRBV4-1 to TRBJ2-1, with no clear D. The ends were cut back, 0 bases at V and 10 bases at J, with 13 bases in the middle. The CDR3 totals 14 residues. Germline loops: CDR1 MGHRA, CDR2 YSYEKL. The CDR3 region has the DNA TGCGCCAGCAGCCAAGACAATTTTCCCCAAGAGCAGTTCTTC. Amino acids: CASSQDNFPQEQFF.

The J gene is TRBJ2-5, the V gene TRBV30, with D unresolved. Germline CDR1 reads GTSNPN; CDR2 reads SVGIG (reference sequence). CDR3 size: 11 residues. Deletions cut 4 bases from V and 2 bases from J, with 5 bases between. The CDR3 DNA reads TGTGCCTGGACGGATCAAGAGACCCAGTACTTC. Residues: CAWTDQETQYF.

This sequence joins TRBV6-5 and TRBJ2-5; D is possibly TRBD1 (6 bases). The V gene lost 5 bases and the J gene lost 4 bases, with 17 bases spanning the gap. Germline lookup yields CDR1 MNHEY and CDR2 SVGAGI. The CDR3 contains 15 residues. CDR3 sequence: CASSKHTGKGETQYF. CDR3 sequence (DNA): TGTGCCAGCAGTAAGCATACAGGGAAGGGAGAGACCCAGTACTTC.